Listed below are T cell receptor beta chains from one sample, sequenced in a study of blood T cell repertoires in COVID-19. Data came from immunoSEQ multiplex PCR; TCRdb stores just in-frame clones and leaves some out. Of about half a million clones detected, nearly 90% appear once; the ten largest clones hold 0.8% to 0.9%. The specimen sequenced was peripheral blood. These receptor sequences come from a man aged 18 to 30 with COVID-19, enrolled during active disease. CDR3s include the opening cysteine and the closing phenylalanine or tryptophan. The D gene is left open where the match is weak. The listing skips clone size in some rows; elsewhere it reads once, few, many or a size class.

>TRBJ2-7|NA|TRBV2|once
TGTGCCAGCAGTGACGAAGAGTATAACTACGAGCAGTACTTC
CASSDEEYNYEQYF
>TRBJ2-7|NA|TRBV7-9|NA
TGTGCCAGCAGCTTAGAAGGGACATACGAGCAGTACTTC
CASSLEGTYEQYF
>TRBJ2-7|TRBD2|TRBV12-5|once
TGTGCTAGTGCCGATTGGGCTAGCGGACGCTACGAGCAGTACTTC
CASADWASGRYEQYF
>TRBJ1-6|NA|TRBV6-1|once
TGTGCCAGCAGTGAAGACCGAGGGCTCCACTTT
CASSEDRGLHF
>TRBJ2-2|NA|TRBV3-1/TRBV3-2|NA
TGTGCCAGCAGCGATGTGGTGGGGGCCGACACCGGGGAGCTGTTTTTT
CASSDVVGADTGELFF
>TRBJ1-2|NA|TRBV19|NA
TGTGCCAGTAGTATTGAGCCAGGGAATAACTATGGCTACACCTTC
CASSIEPGNNYGYTF
>TRBJ2-4|TRBD2|TRBV20-1|NA
TGCAGTGCTAGTCCCCGGACTAGCGGGAGACCGGACATTCAGTACTTC
CSASPRTSGRPDIQYF
>TRBJ2-1|NA|TRBV7-3|few
TGTGCCAGCAGCTTAATACAAGACAATGAGCAGTTCTTC
CASSLIQDNEQFF
>TRBJ2-1|TRBD2|TRBV15|few
TGTGCCACCAGCAGAGTCTTACAAGCGGGGGGGCGTAGGGAGCAGTTCTTC
CATSRVLQAGGRREQFF
>TRBJ1-3|NA|TRBV6-1|NA
TGTGCCAGCAGTGTTGTGACAGGCACGTTCGGAAACACCATATATTTT
CASSVVTGTFGNTIYF
>TRBJ1-5|TRBD1|TRBV2|NA
TGTGCCAGCACCGGACAGGGCAATCAGCCCCAGCATTTT
CASTGQGNQPQHF
>TRBJ1-1|NA|TRBV27|once
TGTGCCAGCGCGCGTGGGAGGGGAGGGAGGAACACTGAAGCTTTCTTT
CASARGRGGRNTEAFF
>TRBJ1-1|NA|TRBV29-1|NA
TGCAGCGTGGCTTTACAGGTGTTAGCCACTGAAGCTTTCTTT
CSVALQVLATEAFF
>TRBJ2-5|NA|TRBV6-1|NA
TGTGCCAGCAGTGATTTGAGTGGGACCCAGTACTTC
CASSDLSGTQYF
>TRBJ2-2|NA|TRBV6-1|NA
TGTGCCAGCAGTGAAGGACACCCCACCGGGGAGCTGTTTTTT
CASSEGHPTGELFF
>TRBJ2-3|NA|TRBV21-1|NA
TGTGCCAGCAGCAAAGGTAGGACAGATCCAGATACGCAGTATTTT
CASSKGRTDPDTQYF
>TRBJ2-5|NA|TRBV2|NA
TGTGCCAGCAGTGGGGGACTTCCCCCACAAGAGACCCAGTACTTC
CASSGGLPPQETQYF
>TRBJ2-1|TRBD1|TRBV9|NA
TGTGCCAGCGAAAGGGACAGGGGTTATAATGAGCAGTTCTTC
CASERDRGYNEQFF
>TRBJ1-1|NA|TRBV18|NA
TGTGCCAGCTCACCGATGGCCGTAAGAGTCGGGACTGAAGCTTTCTTT
CASSPMAVRVGTEAFF
>TRBJ2-2|TRBD2|TRBV19|once
TGTGCCAGCACACCGATGGGGGGGGCCGGGGAGCTGTTTTTT
CASTPMGGAGELFF